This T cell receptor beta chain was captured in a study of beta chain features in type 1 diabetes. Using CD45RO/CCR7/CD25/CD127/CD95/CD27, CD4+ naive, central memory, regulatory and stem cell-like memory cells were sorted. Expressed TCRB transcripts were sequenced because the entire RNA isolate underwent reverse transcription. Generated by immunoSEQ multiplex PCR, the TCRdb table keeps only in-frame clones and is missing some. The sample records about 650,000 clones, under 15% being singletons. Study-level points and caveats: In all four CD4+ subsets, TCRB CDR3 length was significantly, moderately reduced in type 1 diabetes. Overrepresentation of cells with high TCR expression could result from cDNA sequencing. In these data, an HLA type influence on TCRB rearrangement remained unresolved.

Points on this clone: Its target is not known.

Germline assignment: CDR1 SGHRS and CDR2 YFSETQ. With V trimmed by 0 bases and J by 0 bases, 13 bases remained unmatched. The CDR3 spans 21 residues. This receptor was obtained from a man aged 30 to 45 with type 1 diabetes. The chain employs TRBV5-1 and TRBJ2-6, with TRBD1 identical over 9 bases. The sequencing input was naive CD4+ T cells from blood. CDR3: CASSLALILGTGSSGANVLTF. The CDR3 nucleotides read TGCGCCAGCAGCTTGGCCCTAATTTTAGGGACAGGGAGCTCTGGGGCCAACGTCCTGACTTTC.